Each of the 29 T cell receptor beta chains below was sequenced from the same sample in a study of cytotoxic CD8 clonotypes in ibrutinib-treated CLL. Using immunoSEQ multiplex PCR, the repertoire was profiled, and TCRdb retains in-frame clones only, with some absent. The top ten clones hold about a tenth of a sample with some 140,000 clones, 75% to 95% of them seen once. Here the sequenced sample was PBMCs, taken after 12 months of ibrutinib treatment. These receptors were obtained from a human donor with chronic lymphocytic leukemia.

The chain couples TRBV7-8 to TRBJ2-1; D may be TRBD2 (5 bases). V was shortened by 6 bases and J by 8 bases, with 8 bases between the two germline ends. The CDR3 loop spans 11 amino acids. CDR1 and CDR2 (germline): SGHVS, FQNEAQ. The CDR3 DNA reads TGTGCCAGCAGGTTCGGGGATGAGCAGTTCTTC. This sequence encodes CASRFGDEQFF.

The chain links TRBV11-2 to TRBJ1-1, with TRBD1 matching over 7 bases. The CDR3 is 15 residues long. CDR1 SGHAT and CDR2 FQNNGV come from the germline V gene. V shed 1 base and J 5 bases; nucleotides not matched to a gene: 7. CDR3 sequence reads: CASSLGGGAWTEAFF. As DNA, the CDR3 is TGTGCCAGCAGCTTAGGAGGGGGCGCATGGACTGAAGCTTTCTTT.

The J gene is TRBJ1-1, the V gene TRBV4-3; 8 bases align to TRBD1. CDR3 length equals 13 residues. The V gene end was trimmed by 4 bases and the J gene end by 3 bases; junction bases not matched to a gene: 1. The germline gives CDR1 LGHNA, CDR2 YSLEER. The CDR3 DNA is TGCGCCAGCAGCCCACAGGGGGACACTGAAGCTTTCTTT. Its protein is CASSPQGDTEAFF.

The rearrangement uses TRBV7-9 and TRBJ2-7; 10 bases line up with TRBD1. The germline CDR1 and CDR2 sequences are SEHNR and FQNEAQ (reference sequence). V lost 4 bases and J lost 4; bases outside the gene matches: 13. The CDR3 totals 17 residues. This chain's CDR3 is CASSSVGQGGPLYEQYF. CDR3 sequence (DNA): TGTGCCAGCAGCTCTGTTGGACAGGGGGGACCCCTTTACGAGCAGTACTTC. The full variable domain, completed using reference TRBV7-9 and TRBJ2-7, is DTGVSQNPRHKITKRGQNVTFRCDPISEHNRLYWYRQTLGQGPEFLTYFQNEAQLEKSRLLSDRFSAERPKGSFSTLEIQRTEQGDSAMYLCASSSVGQGGPLYEQYFGPGTRLTVT.

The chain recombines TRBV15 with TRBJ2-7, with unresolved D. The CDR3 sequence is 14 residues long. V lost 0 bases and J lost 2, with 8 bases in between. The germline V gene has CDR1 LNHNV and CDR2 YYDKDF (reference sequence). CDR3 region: CATSRESPPYEQYF. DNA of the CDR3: TGTGCCACCAGCAGAGAGAGCCCACCCTACGAGCAGTACTTC.

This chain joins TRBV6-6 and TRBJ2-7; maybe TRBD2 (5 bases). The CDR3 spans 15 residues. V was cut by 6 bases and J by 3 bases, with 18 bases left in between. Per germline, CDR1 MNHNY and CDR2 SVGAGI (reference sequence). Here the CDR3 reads CASSLALQSVYEQYF. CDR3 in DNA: TGTGCCAGCAGCCTAGCTTTGCAGAGTGTCTACGAGCAGTACTTC.

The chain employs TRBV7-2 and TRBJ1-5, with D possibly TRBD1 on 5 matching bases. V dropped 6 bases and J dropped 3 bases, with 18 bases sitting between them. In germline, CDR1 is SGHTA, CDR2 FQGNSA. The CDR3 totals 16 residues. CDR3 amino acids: CASSLRGRGSNQPQHF. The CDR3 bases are TGTGCCAGCAGTCTCCGGGGAAGGGGCTCCAATCAGCCCCAGCATTTT.

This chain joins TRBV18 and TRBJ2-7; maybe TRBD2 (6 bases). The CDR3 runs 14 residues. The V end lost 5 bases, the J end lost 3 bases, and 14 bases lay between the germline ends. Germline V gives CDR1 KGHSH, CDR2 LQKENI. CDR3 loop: CASSSTLTSYEQYF. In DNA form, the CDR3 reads TGTGCCAGCTCATCGACCTTGACTAGCTACGAGCAGTACTTC.

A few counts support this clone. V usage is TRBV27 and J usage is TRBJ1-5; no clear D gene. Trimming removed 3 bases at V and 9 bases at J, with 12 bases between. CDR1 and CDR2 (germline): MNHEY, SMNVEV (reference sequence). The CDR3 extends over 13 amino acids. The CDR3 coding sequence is TGTGCCAGCAGTTTGGGTCGTGGTTGGCCCCAGCATTTT. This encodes CASSLGRGWPQHF.

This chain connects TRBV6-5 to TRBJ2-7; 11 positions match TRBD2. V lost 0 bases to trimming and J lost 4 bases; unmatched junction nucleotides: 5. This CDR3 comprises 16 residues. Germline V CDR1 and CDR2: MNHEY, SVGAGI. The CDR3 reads CASSYSTGTSGYEQYF. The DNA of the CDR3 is TGTGCCAGCAGTTACTCCACCGGGACTAGCGGATACGAGCAGTACTTC.

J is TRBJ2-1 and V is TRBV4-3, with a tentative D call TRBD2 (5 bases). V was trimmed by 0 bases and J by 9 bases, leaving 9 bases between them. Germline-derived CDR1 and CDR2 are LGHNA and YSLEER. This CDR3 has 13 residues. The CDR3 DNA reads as TGCGCCAGCAGCCAAGAGGAGAGGGTTGAGCAGTTCTTC. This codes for CASSQEERVEQFF.

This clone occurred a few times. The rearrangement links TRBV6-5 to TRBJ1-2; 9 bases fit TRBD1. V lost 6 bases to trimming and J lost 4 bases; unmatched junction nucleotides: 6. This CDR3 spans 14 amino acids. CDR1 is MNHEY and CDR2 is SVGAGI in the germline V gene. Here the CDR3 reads CASRWNRGLYGYTF. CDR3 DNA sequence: TGTGCCAGCAGATGGAACAGGGGGCTCTATGGCTACACCTTC.

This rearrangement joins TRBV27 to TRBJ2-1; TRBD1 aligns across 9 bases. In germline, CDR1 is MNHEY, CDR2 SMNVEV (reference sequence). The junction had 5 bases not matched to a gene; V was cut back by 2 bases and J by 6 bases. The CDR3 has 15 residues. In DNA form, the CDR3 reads TGTGCCAGCAGTTTAGTACAGGGGGCAATCAATGAGCAGTTCTTC. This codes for CASSLVQGAINEQFF.

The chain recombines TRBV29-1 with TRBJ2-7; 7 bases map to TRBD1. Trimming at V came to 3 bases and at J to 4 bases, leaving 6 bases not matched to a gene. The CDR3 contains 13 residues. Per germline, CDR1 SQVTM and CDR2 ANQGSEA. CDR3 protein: CSVDGQGEYEQYF. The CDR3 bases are TGCAGCGTTGACGGCCAGGGGGAGTACGAGCAGTACTTC.

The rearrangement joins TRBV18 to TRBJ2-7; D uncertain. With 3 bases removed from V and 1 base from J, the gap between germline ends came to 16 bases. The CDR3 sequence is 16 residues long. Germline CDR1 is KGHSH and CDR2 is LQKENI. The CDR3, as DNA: TGTGCCAGCTCACCGGCTTCCCGGACGGTATCCTACGAGCAGTACTTC. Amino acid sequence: CASSPASRTVSYEQYF.

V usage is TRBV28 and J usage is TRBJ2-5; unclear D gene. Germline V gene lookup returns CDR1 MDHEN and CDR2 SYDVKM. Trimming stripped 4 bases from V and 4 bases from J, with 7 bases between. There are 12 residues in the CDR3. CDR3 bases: TGTGCCAGCAGTTCTACTCCAGAGACCCAGTACTTC. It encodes CASSSTPETQYF.

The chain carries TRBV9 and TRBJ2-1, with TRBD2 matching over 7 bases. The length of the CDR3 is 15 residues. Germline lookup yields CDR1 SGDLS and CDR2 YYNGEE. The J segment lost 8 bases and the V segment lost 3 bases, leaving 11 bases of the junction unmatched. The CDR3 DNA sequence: TGTGCCAGCAGCGGGGGCGGGAGTCCGATCTATGAGCAGTTCTTC. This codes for CASSGGGSPIYEQFF.

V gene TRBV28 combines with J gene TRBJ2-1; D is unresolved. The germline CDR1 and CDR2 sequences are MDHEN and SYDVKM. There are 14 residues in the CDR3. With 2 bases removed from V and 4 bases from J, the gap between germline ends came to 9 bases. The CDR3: CASSLVEKYNEQFF. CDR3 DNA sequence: TGTGCCAGCAGTTTAGTGGAGAAATACAATGAGCAGTTCTTC.

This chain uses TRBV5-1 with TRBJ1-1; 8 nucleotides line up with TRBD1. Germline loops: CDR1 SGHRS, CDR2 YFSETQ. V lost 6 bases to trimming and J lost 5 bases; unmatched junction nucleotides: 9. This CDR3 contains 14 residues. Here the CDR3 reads CASKETGGETEAFF. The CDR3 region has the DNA TGCGCCAGCAAAGAAACAGGGGGAGAGACTGAAGCTTTCTTT.

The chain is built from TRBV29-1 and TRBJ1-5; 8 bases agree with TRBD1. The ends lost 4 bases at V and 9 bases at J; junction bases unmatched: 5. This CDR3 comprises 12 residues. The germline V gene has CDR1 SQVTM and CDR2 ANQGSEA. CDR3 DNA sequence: TGCAGCGTTGGACAGGGGAGAGGGCCCCAGCATTTT. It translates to CSVGQGRGPQHF.

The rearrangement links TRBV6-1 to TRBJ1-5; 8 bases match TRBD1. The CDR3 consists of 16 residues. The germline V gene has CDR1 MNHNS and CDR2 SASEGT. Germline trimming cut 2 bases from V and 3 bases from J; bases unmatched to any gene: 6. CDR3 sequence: CASSERQGRVNQPQHF. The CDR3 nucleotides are TGTGCCAGCAGTGAAAGACAGGGGAGGGTCAATCAGCCCCAGCATTTT.

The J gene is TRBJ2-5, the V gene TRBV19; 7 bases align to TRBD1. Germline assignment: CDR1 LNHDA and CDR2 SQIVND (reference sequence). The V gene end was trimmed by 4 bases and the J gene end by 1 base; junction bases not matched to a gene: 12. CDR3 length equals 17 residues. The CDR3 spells CASSTLQGRASQETQYF. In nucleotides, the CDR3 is TGTGCCAGTAGTACGCTACAGGGGAGAGCGTCCCAAGAGACCCAGTACTTC. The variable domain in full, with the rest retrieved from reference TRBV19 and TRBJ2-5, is DGGITQSPKYLFRKEGQNVTLSCEQNLNHDAMYWYRQDPGQGLRLIYYSQIVNDFQKGDIAEGYSVSREKKESFPLTVTSAQKNPTAFYLCASSTLQGRASQETQYFGPGTRLLVL.

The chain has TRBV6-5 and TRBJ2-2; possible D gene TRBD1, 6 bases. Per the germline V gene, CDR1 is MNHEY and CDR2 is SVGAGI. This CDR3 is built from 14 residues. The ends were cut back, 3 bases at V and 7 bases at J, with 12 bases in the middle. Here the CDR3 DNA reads TGTGCCAGCAGTTATCGACAGGATGGCGGGGAGCTGTTTTTT. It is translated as CASSYRQDGGELFF.

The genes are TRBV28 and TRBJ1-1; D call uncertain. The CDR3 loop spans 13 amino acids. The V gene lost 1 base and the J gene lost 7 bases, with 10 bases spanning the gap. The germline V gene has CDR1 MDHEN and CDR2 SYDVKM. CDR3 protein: CASSLLTGGEAFF. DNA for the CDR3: TGTGCCAGCAGTTTATTAACGGGAGGTGAAGCTTTCTTT.

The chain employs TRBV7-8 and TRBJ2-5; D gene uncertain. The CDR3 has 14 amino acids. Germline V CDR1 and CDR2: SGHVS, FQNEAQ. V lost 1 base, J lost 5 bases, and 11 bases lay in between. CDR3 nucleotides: TGTGCCAGCAGCTTAGGGGAAGCTGCTGAGACCCAGTACTTC. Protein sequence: CASSLGEAAETQYF.

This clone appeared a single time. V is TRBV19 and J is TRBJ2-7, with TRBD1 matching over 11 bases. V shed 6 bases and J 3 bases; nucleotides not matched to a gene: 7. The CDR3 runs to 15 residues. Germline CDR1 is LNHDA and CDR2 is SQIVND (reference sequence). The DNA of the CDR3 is TGTGCCAGTAGCCCAACCGGGACAGGGGGCTACGAGCAGTACTTC. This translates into CASSPTGTGGYEQYF.

This CDR3 reads CASSLRQNNEQFF. Here the CDR3 DNA reads TGTGCCAGCAGTCTCCGACAGAACAATGAGCAGTTCTTC. This sequence joins TRBV27 and TRBJ2-1; D is possibly TRBD1 (5 bases). Germline lookup yields CDR1 MNHEY and CDR2 SMNVEV (reference sequence). This CDR3 is built from 13 residues. The V gene lost 5 bases and the J gene lost 5 bases, with 10 bases spanning the gap.

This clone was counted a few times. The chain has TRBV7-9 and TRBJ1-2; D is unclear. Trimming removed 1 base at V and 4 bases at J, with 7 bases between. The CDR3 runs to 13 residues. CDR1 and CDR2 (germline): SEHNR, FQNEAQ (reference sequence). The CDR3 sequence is CASSLEGAYGYTF. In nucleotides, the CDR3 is TGTGCCAGCAGCTTAGAAGGAGCCTATGGCTACACCTTC.

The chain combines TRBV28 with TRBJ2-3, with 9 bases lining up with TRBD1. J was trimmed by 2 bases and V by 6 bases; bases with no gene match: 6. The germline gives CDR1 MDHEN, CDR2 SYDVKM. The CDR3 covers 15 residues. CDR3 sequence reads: CASRTTGGSTDTQYF. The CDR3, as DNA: TGTGCCAGCAGGACAACAGGGGGCTCCACAGATACGCAGTATTTT.